This T cell receptor beta chain was observed in a study of PD-1 blockade in classical Hodgkin lymphoma (dated by TCRdb to the early 2020s). Some background on the complete study: Nivolumab dosing was 3 mg/kg intravenously every 2 weeks, continuing until either disease progression or unacceptable toxicity. A peripheral blood immune signature of response to PD-1 blockade in classical Hodgkin lymphoma was defined using TCR beta sequencing and CyTOF.

The label giving this sample's time point can be read as: cycle 4 day 1 (C4D1), after more than five weeks of nivolumab. All trial patients had relapsed after autologous stem cell transplantation, with cohorts A, B and C differing in prior brentuximab vedotin exposure. A total of around 60 patients with relapsed/refractory classical Hodgkin lymphoma made up the trial cohort, and each patient's best overall response was complete response, partial response or progressive disease. In the multi-cohort phase II CheckMate 205 trial, trial patients received single-agent nivolumab. An independent review committee assessed best overall response by applying the 2007 International Working Group response criteria. Trial PBMCs were collected immediately before nivolumab initiation (C1D1) and during therapy at cycle 2 day 1 and cycle 4 day 1. Peripheral blood was collected in 8 mL Vacutainer Cell Preparation Tubes, from which PBMCs were isolated by centrifugation and then cryopreserved.

Overall results and qualifications from the work: Baseline diversity similar to that of newly diagnosed patients was observed in trial patients achieving complete response, whereas significantly lower diversity was observed in partial responders and progressors. Lower diversity was observed in patients in whom nivolumab was started less than 1 year after ASCT, and these patients were excluded from later analyses so that confounding by immune reconstitution would be avoided. The study covered only a single clinical trial cohort, and the causes of the repertoire differences, possibly disease activity or prior therapy, were still not defined. Baseline TCR diversity was reported to be lower in newly diagnosed patients than in healthy donors, and even lower in relapsed/refractory patients. A significant rise by C4D1 was seen in CD4+ but not CD8+ TCR diversity (p=0.0027 vs p=0.16), with the rise being most apparent in complete responders (p=0.02).

The Qiagen DNeasy kit was used to extract genomic DNA from unsorted PBMCs and from the negatively selected CD4+ and CD8+ fractions. Using primers that anneal to V and J segments, immunoSEQ multiplex PCR amplified the TCR beta CDR3 regions. A synthetic immune receptor repertoire was used to minimize amplification bias, and any remaining bias was removed computationally after sequencing. From the authors' description of their analysis: Custom Python scripts were used to quantify repertoire diversity as the Shannon entropy index. The unsorted, CD4+ and CD8+ repertoires were each analyzed separately, with the exception of combined analyses, where CD4+ and CD8+ sequences were merged in silico. Clonal expansion was defined as at least a 2-fold frequency increase after treatment relative to C1D1, with a pseudocount of 0.5 for undetected baseline clones. Singleton clones were defined as clones with 0 or 1 copy at C1D1, and non-singleton clones were defined as clones with 2 or more copies. Clones expanded in unsorted samples were assigned a CD4+, CD8+ or unknown annotation through matching of protein sequences in sorted samples from the same patient. Wilcoxon tests on paired samples were used to test diversity changes from C1D1 to C4D1. TCRdb limited this immuneACCESS table to in-frame rearrangements with V and J called. A share of clones is missing; checked studies link under half to unresolved V genes, and the rest is unexplained. V, J and clone size derive from that table, while D and trimming were established from the DNA sequence. The sample yields about 32,000 clones; about 81% were counted once. The ten largest clones capture approximately 18% of the sample.

With regard to this clone: Its antigen remains unidentified. Qualities for individual bases were not recorded, and no much larger clone is one base off.

The germline V gene (reference sequence) specifies LNHNV as CDR1 and YYDKDF as CDR2. From cysteine to valine, the CDR3 is 18 amino acids long. The retained sequence is limited to the CDR3, 54 bases, with the frame set at the first base. Deletion took 0 bases off V and 4 bases off J, with a span of 22 bases between the germline ends. Recombination linked TRBV15 to TRBJ2-7, and possibly TRBD1, on 5 matching bases. This receptor was identified in a human donor with classical Hodgkin lymphoma. The material sequenced was peripheral blood mononuclear cells (PBMCs), taken before the fourth cycle of nivolumab. The CDR3 loop reads CATSRDLQSGMGIYEQYV. DNA sequence: TGTGCCACCAGCAGAGATCTTCAGTCAGGGATGGGGATATACGAGCAGTACGTC.